A selection of T cell receptor beta chains follows, all from one sample in a study of CXCR3-negative and CXCR3-positive naive CD8 T cells. Following a re-call of the 5' RACE reads, TCRdb has one entry per CDR3 protein and lacks DNA. In total, the table holds 8,000 to 10,000 distinct CDR3 sequences. The sample comprised naive CXCR3- CD8+ T cells from blood. The source is a human donor in good health. Some clones in this sample may be carry-over from other donors' samples. The CDR3 runs from the conserved cysteine through the conserved F or W. The size of a clone is reported for some rows only, either as once, few or many, or as a class for expanded clones.

CDR3 protein | J gene | V gene | clone size
CASSLDHGTNYGYTF | TRBJ1-2 | TRBV7-9 | -
CASSLVLEDTQYF | TRBJ2-3 | TRBV9 | -
CSARVGLAGPSTDTQYF | TRBJ2-3 | TRBV20-1 | -
CASSLTAGRNTEAFF | TRBJ1-1 | TRBV7-3 | -
CSVEDLGTEAFF | TRBJ1-1 | TRBV29-1 | -
CSVERPGSTYNEQFF | TRBJ2-1 | TRBV29-1 | -
CSVEVAGRNTQYF | TRBJ2-3 | TRBV29-1 | -
CASSKRAQETQYF | TRBJ2-5 | TRBV21-1 | -
CASSLASLAANNEQFF | TRBJ2-1 | TRBV5-1 | -
CAIPRESSYEQYF | TRBJ2-7 | TRBV6-1 | -
CASSLYISSYNEQFF | TRBJ2-1 | TRBV5-1 | -
CSVVGQATGELFF | TRBJ2-2 | TRBV29-1 | medium-sized
CASSFSHGPSSYNEQFF | TRBJ2-1 | TRBV7-8 | medium-sized
CASSSTGGLNTEAFF | TRBJ1-1 | TRBV7-9 | medium-sized
CASSPGHRENQPQHF | TRBJ1-5 | TRBV11-2 | medium-sized
CSAEGGPDNEQFF | TRBJ2-1 | TRBV29-1 | medium-sized
CASSSEQGAGNTEAFF | TRBJ1-1 | TRBV5-4 | -
CASSFSSDRSSYEQYF | TRBJ2-7 | TRBV5-1 | -
CASSLRLGETQYF | TRBJ2-5 | TRBV27 | medium-sized
CASSSPGLDTQYF | TRBJ2-3 | TRBV28 | -
CASSGYGLAVTYEQYF | TRBJ2-7 | TRBV2 | -
CSVYEGSTDTQYF | TRBJ2-3 | TRBV29-1 | medium-sized
CASSPPGLWTIEQFF | TRBJ2-1 | TRBV25-1 | -
CASSSTGHRYNSPLHF | TRBJ1-6 | TRBV13 | medium-sized
CASSQEGAGYLDEQFF | TRBJ2-1 | TRBV9 | -
CASNFGGMPYEQYF | TRBJ2-7 | TRBV12-3/TRBV12-4 | -
CSATPPDRTYEQYF | TRBJ2-7 | TRBV29-1 | medium-sized
CASSPVGPSTNEKLFF | TRBJ1-4 | TRBV18 | -
CARGTGVRGTEAFF | TRBJ1-1 | TRBV7-2 | -
CASSSHPREDHNEQFF | TRBJ2-1 | TRBV12-3/TRBV12-4 | -
CSAIGGRSTYNEQFF | TRBJ2-1 | TRBV20-1 | medium-sized
CATSRVRGPEAFF | TRBJ1-1 | TRBV15 | medium-sized
CASSRPLAGGPFDEQFF | TRBJ2-1 | TRBV4-3 | -
CSAPAIGDSIGYTF | TRBJ1-2 | TRBV29-1 | -
CASSFGTPRNEQYF | TRBJ2-7 | TRBV12-3/TRBV12-4 | medium-sized
CASSSPPSMNTEAFF | TRBJ1-1 | TRBV6-5 | medium-sized
CATSDLGDTQYF | TRBJ2-3 | TRBV24-1 | -
CASSQDSGEQFF | TRBJ2-1 | TRBV4-1 | -
CASSFDRDHQYF | TRBJ2-3 | TRBV13 | medium-sized
CSVEGGHSGTGRAGELFF | TRBJ2-2 | TRBV29-1 | medium-sized
CASSQDPPVAGVGNEQFF | TRBJ2-1 | TRBV4-3 | -
CASRDLSGRSPNEQFF | TRBJ2-1 | TRBV3-1 | -
CASSSRLAVQFF | TRBJ2-1 | TRBV9 | -
CASLGSGAIQETQYF | TRBJ2-5 | TRBV2 | -
CASSWGGQGYEQYF | TRBJ2-7 | TRBV11-2 | medium-sized
CASSLPTGTSGNEQFF | TRBJ2-1 | TRBV5-1 | -
CASSSQVSGNTIYF | TRBJ1-3 | TRBV6-6 | -
CASNQHDGTYGYTF | TRBJ1-2 | TRBV5-1 | medium-sized